This entry features one T cell receptor (beta chain) sequence. It lacks a known antigen. No base-level quality is on record; no much larger clone is a single base apart. Receptor amplification or capture employed RT-PCR. This sample was sequenced with an Illumina HiSeq 2500. Using fastp trimming at Q25 and MiXCR clonotype assembly, TCRdb reanalyzed the public sequencing data and kept in-frame beta chains. Each CDR3 protein gets just one entry, which takes the most common genes and DNA from the rows behind it. Recorded for this sample are about 800,000 distinct CDR3 sequences; 21% of them occurred a single time. The ten largest clones capture 9.5% to 13% of the sample. This specimen comes from a study of response to subunit inactivated influenza vaccine (dated by TCRdb to 2017 to 2018). A note on the overall study: The study used deep quantitative T cell receptor repertoire profiling to track responses to a trivalent subunit inactivated influenza vaccine. What the research found in general, with its limitations: The authors suggested that each seasonal influenza vaccination may recruit only a limited number of new T cells.

This sample comprised PBMCs from blood, obtained approximately 5 days after vaccination. The receptor comes from a man in his fifties who received an inactivated influenza vaccine. Donor details come from another sample of the same person, matched by shared clones.

For the CDR3, the sequence is CASSVDRNSYEQYF. In nucleotide form, the sequence is TGTGCCAGCAGTGTGGACAGGAACTCCTACGAGCAGTACTTC. The rearranged segments are TRBV27 and TRBJ2-7; the junction holds 7 bases that match TRBD1. The germline V gene (reference sequence) sets CDR1 to MNHEY and CDR2 to SMNVEV. V loses 5 bases at its end and J loses 0 bases; junction bases beyond the gene matches: 4. Inclusive of the bounding cysteine and phenylalanine, the CDR3 is 14 residues long. The CDR3 DNA has 42 bases and is translated from base 1.